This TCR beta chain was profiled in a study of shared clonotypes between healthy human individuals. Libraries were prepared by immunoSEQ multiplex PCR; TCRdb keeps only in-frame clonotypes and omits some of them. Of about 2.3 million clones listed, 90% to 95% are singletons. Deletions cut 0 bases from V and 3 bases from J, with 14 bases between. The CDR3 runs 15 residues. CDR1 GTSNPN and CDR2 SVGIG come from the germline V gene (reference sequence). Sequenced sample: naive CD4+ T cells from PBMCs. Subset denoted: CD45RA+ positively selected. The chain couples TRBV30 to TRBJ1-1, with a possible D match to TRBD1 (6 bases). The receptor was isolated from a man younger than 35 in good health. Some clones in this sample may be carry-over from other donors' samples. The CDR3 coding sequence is TGTGCCTGGAGTGTGGTGGTCAGGGGTTACACTGAAGCTTTCTTT. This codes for CAWSVVVRGYTEAFF.